The rows below give T cell receptor beta chains drawn from one sample of a study of blood T cell repertoires in COVID-19. This table comes from immunoSEQ multiplex PCR, and its TCRdb copy is limited to in-frame clones, with some not included. This table has around 100,000 clones, roughly 80% appearing once. The sequenced sample consisted of peripheral blood. These receptors all stem from a woman in her 70s with acute or convalescent COVID-19. The CDR3 runs from the conserved cysteine through the conserved F or W. A D gene is named only where the DNA matches it firmly. Clone size, where shown, is once, few, many, or a class for clones that have expanded.

d_call,v_call,clone_size,j_call,cdr3_nt,cdr3_aa
-,TRBV5-1,-,TRBJ1-5,TGCGCCAGCAGCTTGGGTGTCGGGGGCAATCAGCCCCAGCATTTT,CASSLGVGGNQPQHF
-,TRBV2,-,TRBJ2-2,TGTGCCAGCAGCATCCTCTACAGGGCCGGGGAGCTGTTTTTT,CASSILYRAGELFF
-,TRBV5-8,once,TRBJ1-6,TGTGCCAGCAGTCCGAGGGGGTCTTATAATTCACCCCTCCACTTT,CASSPRGSYNSPLHF
-,TRBV19,-,TRBJ1-5,TGTGCCAGTAGTGGCCCCCTCCCAGGGCAGACTAATCAGCCCCAGCATTTT,CASSGPLPGQTNQPQHF
-,TRBV6-5,-,TRBJ2-3,TGTGCCAGCAGCCCCGCAGGGGACACGCAGTATTTT,CASSPAGDTQYF
TRBD1,TRBV4-1,-,TRBJ2-3,TGCGCCAGCAGCCCGGTCGGGACAGTAAAGGTAGATACGCAGTATTTT,CASSPVGTVKVDTQYF
-,TRBV18,-,TRBJ1-6,TGTGCCAGCTCACCAAGGGAGGACTATAATTCACCCCTCCACTTT,CASSPREDYNSPLHF
-,TRBV29-1,-,TRBJ2-1,TGCAGCGTTCATAGGGGCTCCTACAATGAGCAGTTCTTC,CSVHRGSYNEQFF
-,TRBV7-2,-,TRBJ2-1,TGTGCCAGCACACAGGGGGGGCGAAGGTACAATGAGCAGTTCTTC,CASTQGGRRYNEQFF
TRBD1,TRBV5-1,-,TRBJ1-1,TGCGCCAGCCGCGTAGGACAGGGGGAGACTGAAGCTTTCTTT,CASRVGQGETEAFF
TRBD1,TRBV7-9,-,TRBJ1-1,TGTGCCAGCATCGCGACAGGGATGGACACTGAAGCTTTCTTT,CASIATGMDTEAFF
-,TRBV9,-,TRBJ1-4,TGTGCCAGCAGTCCAACGGGACAATCTAATGAAAAACTGTTTTTT,CASSPTGQSNEKLFF
-,TRBV18,once,TRBJ1-2,TGTGCCAGCTCACCCCCGGGGGGCTACACCTTC,CASSPPGGYTF
-,TRBV7-2,few,TRBJ1-1,TGTGCCAGCAGCTTATCTAGGCAGGGTGCTTTCTTT,CASSLSRQGAFF
-,TRBV11-2,-,TRBJ2-3,TGTGCCAGCAGCTTAGAACTACCCACAGATACGCAGTATTTT,CASSLELPTDTQYF
-,TRBV6-5,-,TRBJ1-1,TGTGCCAGCAGTCCCATCGCGGGGGGAACTGAAGCTTTCTTT,CASSPIAGGTEAFF
-,TRBV7-9,-,TRBJ2-7,TGTGCCAGCAGCTTAGCAATCGGGAACGAGCAGTACTTC,CASSLAIGNEQYF
-,TRBV19,-,TRBJ1-1,TGTGCCAGTAGTATAGACAAACAGGCGGACACTGAAGCTTTCTTT,CASSIDKQADTEAFF
-,TRBV6-5,-,TRBJ2-7,TGTGCCAGCTTGGATGGGGAGATTCTCAAAGAGCAGTACTTC,CASLDGEILKEQYF
-,TRBV2,few,TRBJ1-1,TGTGCCAGCAGTGAACGGGAGGGGTACACTGAAGCTTTCTTT,CASSEREGYTEAFF
-,TRBV6-5,-,TRBJ2-1,TGTGCCAGCAGCCCGACCGACTCCGGGCAGTTCTTC,CASSPTDSGQFF
-,TRBV30,-,TRBJ1-1,TGTGCCTGGAGTGTACTCGGCAGGCCGACCACTGAAGCTTTCTTT,CAWSVLGRPTTEAFF
TRBD1,TRBV28,few,TRBJ2-1,TGTGCCAGCAGGCCCTTAGCGGCGGACAGGGGAGTCAATGAGCAGTTCTTC,CASRPLAADRGVNEQFF
-,TRBV4-3,-,TRBJ2-3,TGCGCCAGCAGCCAGGCCACGACAGATACGCAGTATTTT,CASSQATTDTQYF
-,TRBV7-2,-,TRBJ2-7,TGTGCCAGCAGCTTAAACATCTACGAGCAGTACTTC,CASSLNIYEQYF
TRBD2,TRBV7-6,-,TRBJ2-5,TGTGCCAGCAGCTTCTTGCTAGCGGGGGTACAAGAGACCCAGTACTTC,CASSFLLAGVQETQYF
-,TRBV9,-,TRBJ1-1,TGTGCCAGCAGCTATCTCGGGGGGGCGGCCACTGAAGCTTTCTTT,CASSYLGGAATEAFF
TRBD2,TRBV7-6,-,TRBJ2-1,TGTGCCAGCAGCTGGACTAGCGGGGGGGATGGTGAGCAGTTCTTC,CASSWTSGGDGEQFF
-,TRBV3-1/TRBV3-2,-,TRBJ1-1,TGTGCCAGCAGCCAAACCTCCTGGACGGGGGGCGCTGAAGCTTTCTTT,CASSQTSWTGGAEAFF
-,TRBV7-6,-,TRBJ1-3,TGTGCCAGCAGCGGCATCACAGGGTCTGGAAACACCATATATTTT,CASSGITGSGNTIYF
-,TRBV4-2,few,TRBJ2-5,TGTGCCAGCAGCCAGGGTTTTGGGGCACGCCAAGAGACCCAGTACTTC,CASSQGFGARQETQYF
TRBD1,TRBV7-9,few,TRBJ1-3,TGTGCCAGCAGCGCCTGGACAGGGGTTGGAAACACCATATATTTT,CASSAWTGVGNTIYF
TRBD2,TRBV7-3,-,TRBJ2-1,TGTGCCAGCAGCCAAAATCTAGCGGGGAACAATGAGCAGTTCTTC,CASSQNLAGNNEQFF
TRBD1,TRBV14,-,TRBJ1-4,TGTGCCAGCAGCTCCTACAGGGGGCAAAATGAAAAACTGTTTTTT,CASSSYRGQNEKLFF
TRBD1,TRBV27,-,TRBJ1-4,TGTGCCAGCAGTTTAAGCTTCGGACAGGGGGGTGAAAAACTGTTTTTT,CASSLSFGQGGEKLFF
TRBD1,TRBV10-3,-,TRBJ1-2,TGTGCCATCAGTGAGGAACTAACAGGGGACTATGGCTACACCTTC,CAISEELTGDYGYTF
-,TRBV25-1,-,TRBJ1-1,TGTGCCAGCAGTGATTGGGGGGGAGATGAAGCTTTCTTT,CASSDWGGDEAFF
-,TRBV10-1,-,TRBJ1-6,TGCGCCAGCAGTGAAGGGAGGTCACCCCTCCACTTT,CASSEGRSPLHF
TRBD2,TRBV19,-,TRBJ2-2,TGTGCCAGTAGTCCAGCGGGGACTACAACCGGGGAGCTGTTTTTT,CASSPAGTTTGELFF
-,TRBV4-2,-,TRBJ1-1,TGTGCCAGCAGCCAAGAGACAGGATGGATGAACACTGAAGCTTTCTTT,CASSQETGWMNTEAFF
-,TRBV30,-,TRBJ1-4,TGTGCCTGGACCGCCCAGGACAGCTCAAATGAAAAACTGTTTTTT,CAWTAQDSSNEKLFF
-,TRBV2,-,TRBJ1-1,TGTGCCAGCAGCCCGGTGGGACAAGTTGAAGCTTTCTTT,CASSPVGQVEAFF
TRBD1,TRBV19,-,TRBJ1-6,TGTGCCAGCACCTCGACAGGGGGGCCTTCACCCCTCCACTTT,CASTSTGGPSPLHF
TRBD1,TRBV6-1,-,TRBJ1-5,TGTGCCAGCAGTGAGCTAAGGACAGGGGGCAATCAGCCCCAGCATTTT,CASSELRTGGNQPQHF
-,TRBV5-6,-,TRBJ1-3,TGTGCCAGCAGCTTGGGGCAGATCTCTGGAAACACCATATATTTT,CASSLGQISGNTIYF
-,TRBV7-8,few,TRBJ1-1,TGTGCCAGCAGCCCCGTGGGGGGGGCCCTCAACACTGAAGCTTTCTTT,CASSPVGGALNTEAFF